These 8 T cell receptor beta chains were all obtained from the same sample, sequenced in a study of shared clonotypes between healthy human individuals. Some clones are missing from TCRdb's copy, which holds only in-frame ones; the method was immunoSEQ multiplex PCR. There are about 1 million clones in the sample; about 76% occur only once, and around 1.5% lies in the top ten. Source material: memory CD4+ T cells sorted from blood. Subset of the sample: CD45RA-negative fraction. All receptors derive from a man aged 18-30 years in good health.

This sequence joins TRBV11-2 and TRBJ2-5; perhaps TRBD2 as D (6 bases). This CDR3 region has 17 residues. Germline V gene lookup returns CDR1 SGHAT and CDR2 FQNNGV. V lost 5 bases and J lost 5, with 24 bases in between. CDR3 in DNA: TGTGCCAGCAGCCCTGGGGAGCAGGGACTGGGGTGGGAGACCCAGTACTTC. Its protein is CASSPGEQGLGWETQYF.

The chain links TRBV7-3 to TRBJ2-1; 15 nucleotides align to TRBD2. This CDR3 contains 17 residues. Germline trimming cut 0 bases from V and 6 bases from J; bases unmatched to any gene: 3. Germline V gives CDR1 SGHTA, CDR2 FQGTGA. The CDR3 is CASSLTLGLAGGNEQFF. The CDR3 DNA follows: TGTGCCAGCAGCTTAACCCTGGGACTAGCGGGGGGCAATGAGCAGTTCTTC.

This chain joins TRBV29-1 and TRBJ2-1; possibly TRBD1 for D (6 bases). CDR1 and CDR2 from the germline V gene are SQVTM and ANQGSEA. V was clipped by 5 bases and J by 4 bases, with 15 bases between them. This CDR3 is built from 14 residues. The CDR3 reads CSVRGRGEYNEQFF. The DNA of the CDR3 is TGCAGCGTTCGGGGCAGGGGAGAGTACAATGAGCAGTTCTTC.

The chain recombines TRBV2 with TRBJ2-7; D ambiguous. Germline values: CDR1 SNHLY, CDR2 FYNNEI. The CDR3 spans 12 residues. Between the trimmed V and J ends, which lost 8 bases and 2 bases, there was a span of 10 bases. The CDR3 is CASERQPYEQYF. Here the CDR3 DNA reads TGTGCCAGCGAAAGACAACCCTACGAGCAGTACTTC.

Here the CDR3 DNA reads TGTGCCAGCCGACAAGAACAGGGTTCTAATGAGCAGTACTTC. This translates into CASRQEQGSNEQYF. V gene TRBV18 combines with J gene TRBJ2-7, with a possible D match to TRBD1 (6 bases). Germline assignment: CDR1 KGHSH and CDR2 LQKENI. The ends were cut back, 8 bases at V and 7 bases at J, with 21 bases in the middle. This CDR3 is built from 14 residues.

This chain links TRBV5-4 with TRBJ2-7, with D maybe TRBD2 (6 bases). The CDR3 consists of 17 residues. Germline V gene sequence: CDR1 SGHNT, CDR2 YYREEE (reference sequence). The V end was cut by 4 bases, the J end by 0 bases, with 20 bases between. The CDR3 DNA is TGTGCCAGCAGCATCGTAGGTGGCGCGGGGAGCTCCTACGAGCAGTACTTC. The encoded protein is CASSIVGGAGSSYEQYF.

This clone was observed a single time. The chain carries TRBV5-1 and TRBJ2-1; 9 positions agree with TRBD2. This CDR3 spans 17 amino acids. J was trimmed by 6 bases and V by 4 bases; bases with no gene match: 14. Germline-derived CDR1 and CDR2 are SGHRS and YFSETQ. The DNA of the CDR3 is TGCGCCAGCAGCCCCTCCGGAGCGGGAGGTGTTATCAATGAGCAGTTCTTC. This translates into CASSPSGAGGVINEQFF.

This chain connects TRBV5-4 to TRBJ2-1; no reliable D call. V was trimmed by 4 bases and J by 1 base, leaving 6 bases between them. Germline values: CDR1 SGHNT, CDR2 YYREEE (reference sequence). This CDR3 is built from 13 residues. The CDR3 loop is CASSQQSYNEQFF. DNA for the CDR3: TGTGCCAGCAGCCAACAGTCCTACAATGAGCAGTTCTTC.